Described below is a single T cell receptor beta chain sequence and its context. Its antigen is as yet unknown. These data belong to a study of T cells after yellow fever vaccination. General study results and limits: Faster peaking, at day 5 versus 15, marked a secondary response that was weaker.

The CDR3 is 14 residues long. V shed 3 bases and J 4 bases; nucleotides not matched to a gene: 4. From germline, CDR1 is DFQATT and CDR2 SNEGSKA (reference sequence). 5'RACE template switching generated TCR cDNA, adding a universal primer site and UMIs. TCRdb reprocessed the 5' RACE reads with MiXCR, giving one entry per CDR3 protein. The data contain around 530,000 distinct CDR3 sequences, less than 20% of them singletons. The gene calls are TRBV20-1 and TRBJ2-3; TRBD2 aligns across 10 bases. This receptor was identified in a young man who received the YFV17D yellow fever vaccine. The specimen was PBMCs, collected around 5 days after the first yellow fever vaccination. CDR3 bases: TGCAGTGCTAGTTCGCTAGCGGGGGCAGATACGCAGTATTTT. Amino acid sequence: CSASSLAGADTQYF.